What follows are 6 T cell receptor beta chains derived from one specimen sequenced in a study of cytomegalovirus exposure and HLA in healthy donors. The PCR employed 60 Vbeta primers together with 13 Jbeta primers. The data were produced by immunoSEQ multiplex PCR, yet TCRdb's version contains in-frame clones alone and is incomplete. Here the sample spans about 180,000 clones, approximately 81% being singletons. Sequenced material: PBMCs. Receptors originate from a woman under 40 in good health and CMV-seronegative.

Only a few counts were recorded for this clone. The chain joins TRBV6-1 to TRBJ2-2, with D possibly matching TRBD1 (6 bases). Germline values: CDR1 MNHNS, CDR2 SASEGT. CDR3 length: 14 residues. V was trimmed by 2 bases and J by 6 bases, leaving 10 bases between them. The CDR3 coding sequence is TGTGCCAGCAGTGAAAGACAGGTTCCCGGGGAGCTGTTTTTT. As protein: CASSERQVPGELFF.

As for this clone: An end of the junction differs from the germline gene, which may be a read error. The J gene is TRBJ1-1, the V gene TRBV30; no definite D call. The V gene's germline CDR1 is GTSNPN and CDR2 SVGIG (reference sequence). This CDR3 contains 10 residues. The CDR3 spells CAGTTAEALF. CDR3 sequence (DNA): TGTGCCGGTACGACCGCTGAGGCTCTCTTT.

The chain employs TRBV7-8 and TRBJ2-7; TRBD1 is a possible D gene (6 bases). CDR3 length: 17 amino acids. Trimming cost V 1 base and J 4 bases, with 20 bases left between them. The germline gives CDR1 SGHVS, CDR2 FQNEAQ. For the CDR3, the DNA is TGTGCCAGCAGCTTAGGCCCTCGGGACACCTCGAGGTACGAGCAGTACTTC. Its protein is CASSLGPRDTSRYEQYF.

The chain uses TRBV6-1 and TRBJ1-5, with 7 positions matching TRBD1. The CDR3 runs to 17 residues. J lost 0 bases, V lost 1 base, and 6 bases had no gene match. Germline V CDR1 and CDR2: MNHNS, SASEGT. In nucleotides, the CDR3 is TGTGCCAGCAGTGAAGTTAGGGGACAGAATAGCAATCAGCCCCAGCATTTT. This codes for CASSEVRGQNSNQPQHF.

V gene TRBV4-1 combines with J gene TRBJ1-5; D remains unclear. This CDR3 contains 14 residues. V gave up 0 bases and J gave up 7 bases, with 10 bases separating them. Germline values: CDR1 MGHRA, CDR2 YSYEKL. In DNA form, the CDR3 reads TGCGCCAGCAGCCAAGATCCGGGAAGACAGCCCCAGCATTTT. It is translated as CASSQDPGRQPQHF.

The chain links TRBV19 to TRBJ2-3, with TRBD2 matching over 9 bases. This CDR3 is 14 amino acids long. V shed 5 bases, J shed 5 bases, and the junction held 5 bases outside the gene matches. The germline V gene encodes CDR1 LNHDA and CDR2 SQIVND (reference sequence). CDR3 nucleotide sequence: TGTGCCAGTAGTCTTCGGACTAGCGAAGATACGCAGTATTTT. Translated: CASSLRTSEDTQYF.